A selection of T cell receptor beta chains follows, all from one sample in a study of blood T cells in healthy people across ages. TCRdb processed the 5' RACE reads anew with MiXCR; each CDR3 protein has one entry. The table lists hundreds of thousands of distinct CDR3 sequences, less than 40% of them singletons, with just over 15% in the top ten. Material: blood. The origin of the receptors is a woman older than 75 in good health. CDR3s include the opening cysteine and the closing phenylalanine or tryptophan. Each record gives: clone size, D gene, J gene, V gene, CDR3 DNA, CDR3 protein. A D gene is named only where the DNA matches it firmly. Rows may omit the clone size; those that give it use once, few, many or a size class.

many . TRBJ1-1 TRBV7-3 TGTGCCAGCAGCCCGACAGTTGACACTGAAGCTTTCTTT CASSPTVDTEAFF
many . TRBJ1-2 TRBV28 TGTGCCAGCAGCCCTCAGGTGGGGCTGGGAGGCTACACCTTC CASSPQVGLGGYTF
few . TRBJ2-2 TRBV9 TGTGCCAGCAGCGTAGCCGGGAAGGGGAACACCGGGGAGCTGTTTTTT CASSVAGKGNTGELFF
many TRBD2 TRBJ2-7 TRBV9 TGTGCCAGCAGCGCGCTAGCGGGGGGTTCCTCCTACGAGCAGTACTTC CASSALAGGSSYEQYF
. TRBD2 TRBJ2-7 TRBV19 TGTGCCAGTAGCGGGACTAGGGAGTTTCGCCAGCAGTACTTC CASSGTREFRQQYF
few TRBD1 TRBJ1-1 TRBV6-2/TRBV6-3 TGTGCCAGCAGTTACCCGACAGGGACGGGCTTAACGAACACTGAAGCTTTCTTT CASSYPTGTGLTNTEAFF
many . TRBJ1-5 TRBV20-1 TGCAGTGCTAGTTTGGGTGTACCCTATCAGCCCCAGCATTTT CSASLGVPYQPQHF
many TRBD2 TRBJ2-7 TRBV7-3 TGTGCCAGCAGCCCAACGGGACTAGCCGACTACGAGCAGTACTTC CASSPTGLADYEQYF
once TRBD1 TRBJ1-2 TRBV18 TGTGTCAGCTCATCCGGACAGGACTATGGCTACACCTTC CVSSSGQDYGYTF
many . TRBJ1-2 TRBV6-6 TGTGCCAGCAGTATGGCTTCTAACTATGGCTACACCTTC CASSMASNYGYTF
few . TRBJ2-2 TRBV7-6 TGTGCCAGTTCATCTGGGGGCTTAAGCACCGGGGAGCTGTTTTTT CASSSGGLSTGELFF
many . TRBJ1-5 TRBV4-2 TGTGCCAGCAGCCACCCCCCGGGACCCGGTCCCAATCAGCCCCAGCATTTT CASSHPPGPGPNQPQHF
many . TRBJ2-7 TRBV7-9 TGTGCCAGCAGCCCACTTGCTGTATACGAGCAGTACTTC CASSPLAVYEQYF
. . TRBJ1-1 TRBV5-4 TGTGCCAGCAGCTTGGCGGCAGCGAACACTGAAGCTTTCTTT CASSLAAANTEAFF
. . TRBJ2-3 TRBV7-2 TGTGCCAGCAGCTGGGGGACCCCTCGGGATACGCAGTATTTT CASSWGTPRDTQYF
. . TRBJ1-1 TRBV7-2 TGTGCCAGCAGCTTAGCAACAGGGCGAGGGGTTAACACTGAAGCTTTCTTT CASSLATGRGVNTEAFF
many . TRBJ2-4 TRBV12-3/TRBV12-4 TGTGCCAGCAGTCCCGGACAGTTAGCCAAAAACATTCAGTACTTC CASSPGQLAKNIQYF
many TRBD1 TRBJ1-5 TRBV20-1 TGCAGTGCTAGGGCGACAGGGGCGAGATATAGCAATCAGCCCCAGCATTTT CSARATGARYSNQPQHF
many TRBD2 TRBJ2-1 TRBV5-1 TGCGCCAGCAGCTTAAGCGGGGGAGTCTACAATGAGCAGTTCTTC CASSLSGGVYNEQFF
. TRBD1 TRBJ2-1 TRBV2 TGTGCCAGCATATCGCAGGGGGAGAGCTCCTACAATGAGCAGTTCTTC CASISQGESSYNEQFF
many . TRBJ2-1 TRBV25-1 TGTGCCAGCCGCCCAATAGGCTCCTACAATGAGCAGTTCTTC CASRPIGSYNEQFF
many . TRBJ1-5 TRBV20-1 TGCAGTGCTAGAGACTGGCGGACAGCCAACAATCAGCCCCAGCATTTT CSARDWRTANNQPQHF
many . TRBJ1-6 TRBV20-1 TGCAGCGCCGGGACAACAGATTCCTATAATTCACCCCTCCACTTT CSAGTTDSYNSPLHF
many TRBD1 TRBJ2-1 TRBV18 TGTGCCAGCTCACCTTACGGGGACAGGGTAACAAATGAGCAGTTCTTC CASSPYGDRVTNEQFF
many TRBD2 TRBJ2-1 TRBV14 TGTGCCAGCAGCACATTTCCGGGACTAGCGGGGGCATACAATGAGCAGTTCTTC CASSTFPGLAGAYNEQFF
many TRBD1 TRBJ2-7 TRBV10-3 TGTGCCATCAGTGAAAAATTGACAGGGGATTCCTACGAGCAGTACTTC CAISEKLTGDSYEQYF
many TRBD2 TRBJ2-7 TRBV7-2 TGTGCCAGCAGCTCTTATAGCGGGGGATACGAGCAGTACTTC CASSSYSGGYEQYF
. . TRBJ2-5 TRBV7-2 TGTGCCAGCAGCTTAGACAGGGGAGGAGTGGAGACCCAGTACTTC CASSLDRGGVETQYF
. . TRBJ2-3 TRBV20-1 TGCAGTGCCACCAGCGAGGGGAACACAGATACGCAGTATTTT CSATSEGNTDTQYF
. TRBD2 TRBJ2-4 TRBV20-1 TGCAGTGCTTGGGTACCGACTAGCGGGGGCTACGAGCAGTACTTT CSAWVPTSGGYEQYF
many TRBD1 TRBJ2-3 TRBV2 TGTGCCAGCAGCCTCTCCGGGACAGGGCTGGGTACGCAGTATTTT CASSLSGTGLGTQYF
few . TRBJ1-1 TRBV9 TGTGCCAGCAGCGTAGGGGCGGGGGGGTCCAACACTGAAGCTTTCTTT CASSVGAGGSNTEAFF
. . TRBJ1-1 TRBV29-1 TGCAGCGTCGGGGAATGGAAAACTGAAGCTTTCTTT CSVGEWKTEAFF
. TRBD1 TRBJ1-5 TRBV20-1 TGCAGTGCTAGGACAGGGACGAGCAATCAGCCCCAGCATTTT CSARTGTSNQPQHF
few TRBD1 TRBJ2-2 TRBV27 TGTGCCAGCAGTTCCGCCCGGACAGGGCGAGTAGACACCGGGGAGCTGTTTTTT CASSSARTGRVDTGELFF
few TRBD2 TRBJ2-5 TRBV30 TGTGCCTGGAGTGTACAACTAGCGGGGGGGGTAAGGGCCCAGTACTTC CAWSVQLAGGVRAQYF
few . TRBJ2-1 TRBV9 TGTGCCAGCAGCGGAGCCAGCGGCTACAATGAGCAGTTCTTC CASSGASGYNEQFF
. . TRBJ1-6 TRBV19 TGTGCCAGTACTGCGACAGTACTAGGAGGTTCACCCCTCCACTTT CASTATVLGGSPLHF
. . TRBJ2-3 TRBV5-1 TGCGCCAGCAGCGACGCGGGCCTCGGATACTCTAGCACAGATACGCAGTATTTT CASSDAGLGYSSTDTQYF
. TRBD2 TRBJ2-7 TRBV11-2 TGTGCCAGCAGCTTAGACAGGGTAACTAGCGGATCCTACGAGCAGTACTTC CASSLDRVTSGSYEQYF
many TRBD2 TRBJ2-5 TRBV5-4 TGTGCCAGCAGCTCGGGGGCTAGCGGGGGCCAGAGGGAGACCCAGTACTTC CASSSGASGGQRETQYF
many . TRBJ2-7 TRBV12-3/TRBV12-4 TGTGCCAGCAGTTCGAGAAGGGAAGGCGAGCAGTACTTC CASSSRREGEQYF
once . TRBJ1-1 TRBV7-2 TGTGCCAGCAGTTGGAGCGGGGGGTCAGAAGCTTTCTTT CASSWSGGSEAFF
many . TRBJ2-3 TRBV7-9 TGTGCCAGCAGCTTAACGGACGGCGCAGATACGCAGTATTTT CASSLTDGADTQYF
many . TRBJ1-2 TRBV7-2 TGTGCCAGCAGCTTAGTGGAGTATGGCTACACCTTC CASSLVEYGYTF
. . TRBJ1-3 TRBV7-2 TGTGCCAGCAGCTCTATAGGGGGCTCTGGAAACACCATATATTTT CASSSIGGSGNTIYF